This T cell receptor (beta chain) originates from a study of Graves' ophthalmopathy and Graves' hyperthyroidism. General observations from the study: Blood also harbored most expanded thyroid clonotypes above 0.001 frequency.

This clonotype was counted ten times or more. Its matching antigen is unknown. RNA transcripts were the source from which TCR beta CDR3 regions were amplified. HTBI primers were used in a first-round RT-PCR, which preceded a second-round multiplex PCR. Each CDR3 protein is one row after TCRdb ran MiXCR on the multiplex PCR reads. The sample includes about half a million distinct CDR3 sequences, approximately 15% seen only once; the top ten take around 9.8%. The sequenced material came from blood. This TCR was recovered from a woman aged 25-40 years with Graves' ophthalmopathy.

CDR3 coding DNA: TGTGCCAGTAGTACCGCAGGAGGGCCCGAGCAGTACTTC. Translating it yields CASSTAGGPEQYF. The rearrangement links TRBV19 to TRBJ2-7, with D maybe TRBD2 (6 bases). Trimming took off 4 bases at V and 6 bases at J, with 13 bases between the two ends. The CDR3 length is 13 residues. The germline CDR1 and CDR2 sequences are LNHDA and SQIVND (reference sequence).